This TCR beta chain comes out of a study of blood T cell repertoires in COVID-19. The wider study: T cells, B-cell-depleted T cells, or PBMCs provided the cDNA or gDNA that served as material.

Here immunoSEQ multiplex PCR was the method, and the copy in TCRdb shows in-frame clones only, minus some. Of about 240,000 clones in the sample, about 79% were seen once. The V and J ends lost 6 bases and 5 bases, in that order; junction bases with no gene match: 10. The germline gives CDR1 MNHEY, CDR2 SVGAGI. The CDR3 spans 15 residues. The rearrangement joins TRBV6-5 to TRBJ1-5; 7 nucleotides agree with TRBD1. The sequence derives from a woman older than 75 with acute or convalescent COVID-19. Sequencing used peripheral blood. CDR3 loop: CASSEGAADYQPQHF. CDR3 sequence (DNA): TGTGCCAGCAGCGAGGGGGCGGCGGACTATCAGCCCCAGCATTTT.